The 18 T cell receptor beta chains below were found in one sample sequenced in a study of blood T cell repertoires in COVID-19. Libraries were prepared by immunoSEQ multiplex PCR; TCRdb keeps only in-frame clonotypes and omits some of them. The sample holds approximately 130,000 clones, more than 75% seen once. The sample consisted of peripheral blood. The receptors here all came from a man aged 55 to 70 with acute or convalescent COVID-19.

The chain joins TRBV19 to TRBJ1-1; TRBD1 might be the D (5 bases). Germline V gene lookup returns CDR1 LNHDA and CDR2 SQIVND (reference sequence). V dropped 4 bases and J dropped 1 base, with 13 bases sitting between them. There are 15 residues in the CDR3. The CDR3 DNA reads TGTGCCAGTAGTACCCATTGGGGGGGGAACACTGAAGCTTTCTTT. This gives the protein CASSTHWGGNTEAFF.

The J gene is TRBJ2-1, the V gene TRBV7-2; TRBD2 agrees at 15 bases. CDR3 length: 14 residues. CDR1 and CDR2 (germline): SGHTA, FQGNSA. V was pared by 4 bases and J by 12 bases, with 4 bases of the junction left unmatched. CDR3 amino acids: CASSSGLAGGGQFF. In nucleotides, the CDR3 is TGTGCCAGCAGCTCAGGACTAGCGGGAGGGGGGCAGTTCTTC. The full variable domain, completed using reference TRBV7-2 and TRBJ2-1, is GAGVSQSPSNKVTEKGKDVELRCDPISGHTALYWYRQSLGQGLEFLIYFQGNSAPDKSGLPSDRFSAERTGGSVSTLTIQRTQQEDSAVYLCASSSGLAGGGQFFGPGTRLTVL.

Only a few counts were recorded for this clone. J is TRBJ1-1 and V is TRBV28; 7 nucleotides agree with TRBD1. Looked up from germline, CDR1 is MDHEN and CDR2 is SYDVKM. Trimming took 4 bases from V and 8 from J; bases not matched to a gene: 16. CDR3 length equals 16 residues. CDR3 bases: TGTGCCAGCAGTTGGTCTTTTATGACAGGGAGCGAAGAAGCTTTCTTT. The encoded protein is CASSWSFMTGSEEAFF.

The rearrangement uses TRBV6-6 and TRBJ2-7; 7 bases align to TRBD2. CDR3 length equals 13 residues. Germline CDR1 MNHNY, CDR2 SVGAGI (reference sequence). V lost 8 bases to trimming and J lost 7 bases; unmatched junction nucleotides: 11. The CDR3 is CASLKGLNSEQYF. The CDR3 nucleotides are TGTGCCAGCTTAAAGGGACTAAATTCTGAGCAGTACTTC.

The V and J genes are TRBV18 and TRBJ1-2; D possibly corresponds to TRBD1 (5 bases). Trimming cost V 2 bases and J 3 bases, with 13 bases left between them. Germline loops: CDR1 KGHSH, CDR2 LQKENI. This CDR3 is 15 amino acids long. CDR3 residues: CASSPESGWHYGYTF. CDR3 nucleotides: TGTGCCAGCTCACCAGAGTCAGGGTGGCACTATGGCTACACCTTC.

The rearrangement links TRBV12-3 or TRBV12-4 to TRBJ1-1, with no clear D. CDR3 length: 13 residues. V dropped 2 bases and J dropped 3 bases, with 7 bases sitting between them. Here the CDR3 reads CASSLKAYTEAFF. The CDR3 DNA reads as TGTGCCAGCAGTTTAAAAGCCTACACTGAAGCTTTCTTT.

The chain employs TRBV10-3 and TRBJ2-1; the match to TRBD1 covers 10 bases. J was trimmed by 6 bases and V by 3 bases; bases with no gene match: 5. CDR1 is ENHRY and CDR2 is SYGVKD in the germline V gene. The CDR3 runs 15 residues. CDR3 bases: TGTGCCATCAGTGAAGACAGGGGGCAATTCAATGAGCAGTTCTTC. Translating gives CAISEDRGQFNEQFF.

The chain is built from TRBV30 and TRBJ2-1; 14 bases map to TRBD2. This CDR3 has 17 residues. Germline V gene lookup returns CDR1 GTSNPN and CDR2 SVGIG (reference sequence). V lost 0 bases, J lost 5 bases, and 6 bases stayed unmatched. This CDR3 is CAWSVGSTSGGDNEQFF. The CDR3 DNA sequence: TGTGCCTGGAGTGTAGGGTCGACTAGCGGGGGGGACAATGAGCAGTTCTTC.

The chain carries TRBV11-2 and TRBJ2-7; 7 nucleotides agree with TRBD1. The CDR3 length is 14 residues. The germline V gene has CDR1 SGHAT and CDR2 FQNNGV. V shed 5 bases and J 9 bases; nucleotides not matched to a gene: 13. The CDR3 sequence: CASSRTGTVTGQYF. The CDR3 region has the DNA TGTGCCAGCAGCCGCACCGGGACAGTAACTGGGCAGTACTTC. Together with reference TRBV11-2 and TRBJ2-7, the CDR3 gives the full variable domain: EAGVAQSPRYKIIEKRQSVAFWCNPISGHATLYWYQQILGQGPKLLIQFQNNGVVDDSQLPKDRFSAERLKGVDSTLKIQPAKLEDSAVYLCASSRTGTVTGQYFGPGTRLTVT.

This clone was detected once. The CDR3 DNA sequence: TGTGCCAGCAGCCCCCCGAGCGGCAGCTCCTACAATGAGCAGTTCTTC. This gives the protein CASSPPSGSSYNEQFF. J is TRBJ2-1 and V is TRBV5-4, with D possibly being TRBD2 (5 bases). The CDR3 consists of 16 residues. CDR1 SGHNT and CDR2 YYREEE come from the germline V gene (reference sequence). V was cut by 4 bases and J by 0 bases, with 14 bases left in between.

The J gene is TRBJ2-7, the V gene TRBV10-3; the match to TRBD2 covers 11 bases. Germline trimming cut 4 bases from V and 1 base from J; bases unmatched to any gene: 6. This CDR3 spans 16 amino acids. Germline V gives CDR1 ENHRY, CDR2 SYGVKD. The CDR3 DNA follows: TGTGCCATCAGTGGAGGACTAGCGGGTTCATCCTACGAGCAGTACTTC. Amino acid sequence: CAISGGLAGSSYEQYF.

The genes are TRBV6-1 and TRBJ1-1; 9 bases match TRBD1. The V gene end was trimmed by 2 bases and the J gene end by 4 bases; junction bases not matched to a gene: 11. This CDR3 comprises 17 residues. Germline lookup yields CDR1 MNHNS and CDR2 SASEGT. The CDR3 spells CASSEQRGTGQPTEAFF. The CDR3 coding sequence is TGTGCCAGCAGTGAACAAAGGGGGACAGGGCAGCCCACTGAAGCTTTCTTT.

This clone was recorded only once. The chain has TRBV10-3 and TRBJ1-2; D possibly corresponds to TRBD1 (5 bases). Per germline, CDR1 ENHRY and CDR2 SYGVKD. Trimming removed 6 bases from V and 6 bases from J, with 11 bases in between. This CDR3 has 12 amino acids. The CDR3 sequence is CAISPGGNGYTF. DNA for the CDR3: TGTGCCATCAGCCCGGGGGGGAATGGCTACACCTTC.

The V gene is TRBV20-1, the J gene TRBJ2-1, with D possibly being TRBD2 (6 bases). Trimming took off 3 bases at V and 7 bases at J, with 16 bases between the two ends. CDR1 and CDR2 (germline): DFQATT, SNEGSKA (reference sequence). The CDR3 is 14 residues long. The DNA for the CDR3 is TGCAGTGCTAGTGACGGGGGTAAGGGTAATGAGCAGTTCTTC. As protein: CSASDGGKGNEQFF.

CDR3 sequence: CASSYRRGNYGYTF. The CDR3 DNA sequence: TGTGCCAGCAGTTACCGGCGGGGGAACTATGGCTACACCTTC. The chain employs TRBV6-5 and TRBJ1-2; the D gene is possibly TRBD1 (5 bases). Between the trimmed V and J ends, which lost 2 bases and 2 bases, there was a span of 9 bases. The CDR3 is made up of 14 amino acids. Germline V gene lookup returns CDR1 MNHEY and CDR2 SVGAGI.

The chain's CDR3 is CASSPPLGATTEAFF. In DNA form, the CDR3 reads TGTGCCAGCAGCCCGCCCCTGGGGGCGACCACTGAAGCTTTCTTT. This sequence joins TRBV5-4 and TRBJ1-1, with D possibly being TRBD1 (6 bases). Germline-derived CDR1 and CDR2 are SGHNT and YYREEE (reference sequence). V lost 4 bases and J lost 4, with 17 bases in between. The CDR3 loop spans 15 amino acids. Full variable domain (missing parts from reference TRBV5-4 and TRBJ1-1): ETGVTQSPTHLIKTRGQQVTLRCSSQSGHNTVSWYQQALGQGPQFIFQYYREEENGRGNFPPRFSGLQFPNYSSELNVNALELDDSALYLCASSPPLGATTEAFFGQGTRLTVV.

The J gene is TRBJ2-7, the V gene TRBV13; TRBD2 matches at 9 bases. From germline, CDR1 is PRHDT and CDR2 FYEKMQ (reference sequence). This CDR3 contains 13 residues. With 6 bases clipped from V and 3 bases from J, the junction kept 3 bases outside the gene matches. This CDR3 is CASRRLADYEQYF. The CDR3 DNA sequence: TGTGCCAGCAGAAGACTAGCGGACTACGAGCAGTACTTC.

The chain couples TRBV9 to TRBJ2-7, with TRBD1 identical over 9 bases. The CDR3 covers 14 residues. Trimming cost V 0 bases and J 6 bases; bases outside gene matches: 4. The germline V gene has CDR1 SGDLS and CDR2 YYNGEE. CDR3 DNA: TGTGCCAGCAGCGTAGCGGGACAGGGAGGCGAGCAGTACTTC. Its protein product is CASSVAGQGGEQYF. The full variable domain, rest sourced from reference TRBV9 and TRBJ2-7, is DSGVTQTPKHLITATGQRVTLRCSPRSGDLSVYWYQQSLDQGLQFLIQYYNGEERAKGNILERFSAQQFPDLHSELNLSSLELGDSALYFCASSVAGQGGEQYFGPGTRLTVT.